This is a list of T cell receptor beta chains from one sample in a study of CD8+CD57+ T cells in acquired aplastic anemia. Each CDR3 protein gets one entry after TCRdb re-called the reads with MiXCR. The sample contains 120,000 or so distinct CDR3 sequences, 40% of which appear only once. The sequenced material came from sorted CD4+, CD8+, or CD8+CD57+ T cells (not recorded which) from PBMCs. These receptors all come from a human donor with aplastic anemia. CDR3s include the opening cysteine and the closing phenylalanine or tryptophan. Each record gives: J gene, V gene, clone size, D gene, CDR3 protein, CDR3 DNA. D genes are given only for firm matches. Size tells how often a clone was seen (once, few, many) or the class of an expanded clone, and some rows leave it out.

J: TRBJ2-3
V: TRBV5-4
size: NA
D: NA
CDR3: CASSLTGGGSRDTQYF
DNA: TGTGCCAGCAGCTTGACGGGGGGCGGGTCCAGAGATACGCAGTATTTT

J: TRBJ1-2
V: TRBV20-1
size: NA
D: TRBD1
CDR3: CSARAGDRGPHGYTF
DNA: TGCAGTGCTAGGGCGGGCGACAGGGGGCCTCATGGCTACACCTTC

J: TRBJ2-5
V: TRBV2
size: once
D: NA
CDR3: CASRGEAGTQYF
DNA: TGTGCCAGCAGGGGGGAGGCTGGGACCCAGTACTTC

J: TRBJ2-7
V: TRBV6-1
size: many
D: TRBD1
CDR3: CASRLLGQGSYEQYF
DNA: TGTGCCAGCAGGCTCCTTGGACAGGGGTCCTACGAGCAGTACTTC

J: TRBJ2-3
V: TRBV20-1
size: many
D: TRBD2
CDR3: CSASPTSGVTDTQYF
DNA: TGCAGTGCTAGTCCGACTAGCGGGGTAACAGATACGCAGTATTTT

J: TRBJ2-3
V: TRBV10-3
size: many
D: TRBD2
CDR3: CAISDPLAGVTDTQYF
DNA: TGTGCCATCAGTGACCCTCTAGCGGGGGTCACAGATACGCAGTATTTT

J: TRBJ1-2
V: TRBV29-1
size: NA
D: NA
CDR3: CSVDGGIGVLGGYTF
DNA: TGCAGCGTTGACGGGGGGATTGGCGTTTTGGGAGGCTACACCTTC

J: TRBJ2-3
V: TRBV5-1
size: many
D: TRBD2
CDR3: CASSLILAGLTDTQYF
DNA: TGCGCCAGCAGCTTGATTCTAGCGGGGTTAACAGATACGCAGTATTTT

J: TRBJ2-3
V: TRBV6-1
size: once
D: TRBD1
CDR3: CASSALNRDSTPGTQYF
DNA: TGTGCCAGCAGTGCCCTTAACCGGGACAGCACACCAGGTACGCAGTATTTT

J: TRBJ2-2
V: TRBV2
size: many
D: TRBD2
CDR3: CASIRGGNTGELFF
DNA: TGTGCCAGCATACGGGGGGGGAACACCGGGGAGCTGTTTTTT

J: TRBJ1-1
V: TRBV6-2/TRBV6-3
size: many
D: NA
CDR3: CASRPKGLETEAFF
DNA: TGTGCCAGCAGACCCAAGGGGCTGGAAACTGAAGCTTTCTTT

J: TRBJ1-2
V: TRBV19
size: many
D: TRBD1
CDR3: CASSLTQGIYGYTF
DNA: TGTGCCAGTAGTCTAACACAGGGGATCTATGGCTACACCTTC

J: TRBJ2-1
V: TRBV20-1
size: NA
D: NA
CDR3: CSARDQESYNEQFF
DNA: TGCAGTGCTAGAGATCAGGAGTCCTACAATGAGCAGTTCTTC

J: TRBJ2-3
V: TRBV7-2
size: few
D: NA
CDR3: CASSTDRPDTQYF
DNA: TGTGCCAGCAGCACCGACAGGCCAGATACGCAGTATTTT

J: TRBJ2-2
V: TRBV20-1
size: many
D: TRBD1
CDR3: CSARALGQGRSTGELFF
DNA: TGCAGTGCTAGAGCTCTCGGACAGGGAAGGTCCACCGGGGAGCTGTTTTTT

J: TRBJ2-5
V: TRBV11-3
size: many
D: NA
CDR3: CASSWRGGETQYF
DNA: TGTGCCAGCAGCTGGAGGGGGGGAGAGACCCAGTACTTC

J: TRBJ1-1
V: TRBV20-1
size: many
D: NA
CDR3: CSADTEAFF
DNA: TGCAGTGCGGACACTGAAGCTTTCTTT

J: TRBJ1-5
V: TRBV30
size: once
D: NA
CDR3: CTCGVGNQPQHF
DNA: TGTACCTGTGGGGTGGGCAATCAGCCCCAGCATTTT

J: TRBJ2-7
V: TRBV2
size: NA
D: NA
CDR3: CASRGSSYEQYF
DNA: TGTGCCAGCAGGGGAAGCTCCTACGAGCAGTACTTC

J: TRBJ1-2
V: TRBV2
size: many
D: TRBD1
CDR3: CASIRTGGAGGYGYTF
DNA: TGTGCCAGCATTCGGACAGGGGGCGCTGGGGGCTATGGCTACACCTTC

J: TRBJ2-7
V: TRBV6-6
size: many
D: NA
CDR3: CASSYRGQIYEQYF
DNA: TGTGCCAGCAGTTACAGAGGACAGATATACGAGCAGTACTTC

J: TRBJ2-7
V: TRBV28
size: NA
D: NA
CDR3: CASTTLGGLYEQYF
DNA: TGTGCCAGCACCACACTGGGGGGACTTTACGAGCAGTACTTC

J: TRBJ2-6
V: TRBV5-6
size: few
D: TRBD1
CDR3: CASSISGQVLSGANVLTF
DNA: TGTGCCAGCAGCATCTCGGGACAGGTCCTATCTGGGGCCAACGTCCTGACTTTC

J: TRBJ2-5
V: TRBV4-2
size: many
D: NA
CDR3: CASSPSGGNQETQYF
DNA: TGTGCCAGCAGCCCAAGTGGGGGAAACCAAGAGACCCAGTACTTC

J: TRBJ2-1
V: TRBV15
size: many
D: TRBD2
CDR3: CATSSMTSGGPYNEQFF
DNA: TGTGCCACCAGCAGCATGACTAGCGGGGGGCCCTACAATGAGCAGTTCTTC

J: TRBJ1-3
V: TRBV12-5
size: many
D: NA
CDR3: CASGLRSPRGNTIYF
DNA: TGTGCTAGTGGTTTGAGGAGCCCGAGAGGTAACACCATATATTTT

J: TRBJ1-2
V: TRBV24-1
size: NA
D: NA
CDR3: CATSFRRDYGYTF
DNA: TGTGCCACCAGTTTCAGAAGAGATTATGGCTACACCTTC

J: TRBJ2-7
V: TRBV20-1
size: few
D: NA
CDR3: CSARVVDYEQYF
DNA: TGCAGTGCTAGAGTTGTAGATTACGAGCAGTACTTC

J: TRBJ2-1
V: TRBV3-1
size: few
D: NA
CDR3: CASSSGGYEQFF
DNA: TGTGCCAGCAGCTCGGGTGGGTATGAGCAGTTCTTC

J: TRBJ1-5
V: TRBV7-9
size: many
D: NA
CDR3: CASSLDGLSNQPQHF
DNA: TGTGCCAGCAGCCTGGACGGATTAAGCAATCAGCCCCAGCATTTT

J: TRBJ1-1
V: TRBV2
size: few
D: NA
CDR3: CARRRTENTEAFF
DNA: TGTGCCCGCAGGAGGACAGAGAACACTGAAGCTTTCTTT

J: TRBJ1-2
V: TRBV25-1
size: NA
D: TRBD1
CDR3: CASSDPTGGRYGYTF
DNA: TGTGCCAGCAGTGACCCGACAGGGGGCCGGTATGGCTACACCTTC

J: TRBJ2-3
V: TRBV4-2
size: many
D: NA
CDR3: CASSLLGTLFPTDTQYF
DNA: TGTGCCAGCAGCCTACTAGGGACACTCTTCCCCACAGATACGCAGTATTTT

J: TRBJ2-3
V: TRBV10-2
size: many
D: NA
CDR3: CASCWGGRGDTQYF
DNA: TGCGCCAGCTGCTGGGGGGGGCGGGGGGATACGCAGTATTTT

J: TRBJ2-3
V: TRBV9
size: few
D: TRBD1
CDR3: CASSATGTDTQYF
DNA: TGTGCCAGCAGCGCGACAGGGACGGATACGCAGTATTTT

J: TRBJ1-4
V: TRBV15
size: many
D: TRBD1
CDR3: CATSGGQGWREKLFF
DNA: TGTGCCACCAGCGGGGGACAGGGATGGAGGGAAAAACTGTTTTTT

J: TRBJ1-6
V: TRBV20-1
size: NA
D: NA
CDR3: CSARDRTQGSPLHF
DNA: TGCAGTGCTAGAGATAGGACTCAGGGTTCACCCCTCCACTTT

J: TRBJ1-1
V: TRBV18
size: NA
D: TRBD1
CDR3: CASSQKGGASTEAFF
DNA: TGTGCCAGCTCACAGAAAGGGGGCGCGAGCACTGAAGCTTTCTTT

J: TRBJ1-5
V: TRBV19
size: many
D: NA
CDR3: CASSMRGSQPQHF
DNA: TGTGCCAGTAGTATGAGGGGCAGTCAGCCCCAGCATTTT

J: TRBJ1-3
V: TRBV28
size: few
D: NA
CDR3: CASSEGGSGNTIYF
DNA: TGTGCCAGTTCCGAGGGGGGCTCTGGAAACACCATATATTTT

J: TRBJ1-2
V: TRBV29-1
size: NA
D: NA
CDR3: CSVVGSNYGYTF
DNA: TGCAGCGTTGTAGGGTCAAACTATGGCTACACCTTC

J: TRBJ1-5
V: TRBV15
size: NA
D: NA
CDR3: CATSREVANSNQPQHF
DNA: TGTGCCACCAGCAGAGAGGTAGCGAATAGCAATCAGCCCCAGCATTTT

J: TRBJ2-7
V: TRBV20-1
size: NA
D: NA
CDR3: CSARVPGALEEQYF
DNA: TGCAGTGCTAGAGTTCCAGGGGCCTTGGAAGAGCAGTACTTC